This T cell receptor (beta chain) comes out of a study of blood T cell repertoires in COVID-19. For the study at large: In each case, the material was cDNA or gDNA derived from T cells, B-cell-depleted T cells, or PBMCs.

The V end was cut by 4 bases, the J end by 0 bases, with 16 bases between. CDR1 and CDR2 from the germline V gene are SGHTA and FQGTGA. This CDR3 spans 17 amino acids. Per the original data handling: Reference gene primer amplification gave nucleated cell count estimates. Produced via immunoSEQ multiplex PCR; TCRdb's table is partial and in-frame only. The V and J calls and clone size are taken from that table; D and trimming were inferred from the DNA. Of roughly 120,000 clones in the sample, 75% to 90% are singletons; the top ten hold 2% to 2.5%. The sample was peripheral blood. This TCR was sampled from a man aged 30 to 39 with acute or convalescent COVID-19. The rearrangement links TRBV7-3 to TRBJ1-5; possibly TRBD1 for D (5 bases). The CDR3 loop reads CASSSTTENYSNQPQHF. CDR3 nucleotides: TGTGCCAGCAGCTCGACGACAGAAAACTATAGCAATCAGCCCCAGCATTTT.